The rows below give T cell receptor beta chains drawn from one sample of a study of vaccination and CD4 T cells after COVID-19. These receptors have no identified antigens. TCRdb itself ran the PCR reads through MiXCR, one entry per CDR3 protein. The sample includes fewer than 20,000 distinct CDR3 sequences, just under 45% seen only once; the top ten take more than 7%. Sequenced here: CD4+ T cells from blood, cultured in vitro, sampled after SARS-CoV-2 vaccination. The source of these receptors is a human donor who had recovered from COVID-19. Both conserved end residues are part of each CDR3. D genes are given only for firm matches. Clone size is not always given. Where it is, it says once, few, many or a class for expanded clones.

length	D	V	size	J	CDR3	DNA
17	TRBD1	TRBV7-2	.	TRBJ2-5	CASSSGGTGVVLETQYF	TGTGCCAGCAGCTCCGGGGGGACAGGGGTCGTATTAGAGACCCAGTACTTC
12	.	TRBV7-2	few	TRBJ1-1	CASSLVAGRAFF	TGTGCCAGCAGCTTAGTTGCAGGGAGAGCTTTCTTT
15	.	TRBV7-6	large	TRBJ2-3	CASSLSTGSTDTQYF	TGTGCCAGCAGCTTGTCGACAGGTAGCACAGATACGCAGTATTTT
14	.	TRBV19	few	TRBJ2-7	CASTDGGPTYEQYF	TGTGCCAGTACGGACGGGGGGCCCACCTACGAGCAGTACTTC
13	.	TRBV10-1	few	TRBJ1-1	CASSANQDTEAFF	TGCGCCAGCAGTGCAAACCAGGACACTGAAGCTTTCTTT
14	.	TRBV6-2/TRBV6-3	.	TRBJ1-2	CASRRRVRDYGYTF	TGTGCCAGCAGGAGAAGGGTTCGCGACTATGGCTACACCTTC
15	.	TRBV27	.	TRBJ1-1	CASSSPGLRNTEAFF	TGTGCCAGCAGTTCTCCAGGGCTTAGGAACACTGAAGCTTTCTTT
14	.	TRBV5-4	.	TRBJ1-6	CASSKRLASSPLHF	TGTGCCAGCAGCAAAAGACTGGCGTCATCACCCCTCCACTTT
15	TRBD1	TRBV5-8	.	TRBJ1-6	CASSHDRVWNSPLHF	TGTGCCAGCAGTCACGACAGGGTGTGGAATTCACCCCTCCACTTT
14	.	TRBV20-1	.	TRBJ2-7	CSATALANTYEQYF	TGCAGTGCTACTGCCCTAGCGAACACCTACGAGCAGTACTTC
13	.	TRBV6-1	.	TRBJ2-7	CASNNQAAYEQYF	TGTGCCAGCAACAACCAAGCGGCCTACGAGCAGTACTTC
17	.	TRBV10-3	few	TRBJ1-5	CAISESIGGGFGQPQHF	TGTGCCATCAGTGAGTCAATAGGAGGGGGTTTTGGTCAGCCCCAGCATTTT
14	.	TRBV6-1	.	TRBJ1-6	CASSETRGASPLHF	TGTGCCAGCAGTGAGACACGGGGAGCTTCACCCCTCCACTTT
19	.	TRBV15	few	TRBJ1-3	CATSRGPPGGLSSGNTIYF	TGTGCCACCAGCAGAGGGCCGCCCGGCGGCCTAAGCTCTGGAAACACCATATATTTT
13	.	TRBV11-3	few	TRBJ2-1	CASSFLGLNEQFF	TGTGCCAGCAGCTTCCTGGGGCTCAATGAGCAGTTCTTC
12	.	TRBV6-2/TRBV6-3	.	TRBJ2-5	CASNMGAETQYF	TGTGCCAGCAATATGGGGGCGGAGACCCAGTACTTC
13	TRBD2	TRBV7-9	few	TRBJ2-5	CAISRGVGETQYF	TGTGCCATCTCACGGGGGGTTGGGGAGACCCAGTACTTC
16	TRBD1	TRBV11-3	.	TRBJ2-6	CASSLALRTGDNVLTF	TGTGCCAGCAGCTTAGCCCTCCGGACAGGGGACAACGTCCTGACTTTC
17	TRBD1	TRBV19	.	TRBJ1-5	CASRNGPGQGSNQPQHF	TGTGCCAGTAGAAACGGACCGGGACAGGGGAGCAATCAGCCCCAGCATTTT
11	.	TRBV12-3/TRBV12-4	.	TRBJ1-1	CASTLGAEAFF	TGTGCCAGCACCCTGGGGGCTGAAGCTTTCTTT
14	.	TRBV19	few	TRBJ2-5	CASSIPGSVETQYF	TGTGCCAGTAGTATACCCGGGTCCGTGGAGACCCAGTACTTC
13	.	TRBV29-1	.	TRBJ1-1	CSVEQGGNTEAFF	TGCAGCGTTGAGCAGGGTGGAAACACTGAAGCTTTCTTT
16	TRBD2	TRBV7-8	.	TRBJ2-4	CASSPTRVGGADIQYF	TGTGCCAGCAGCCCGACTCGGGTCGGGGGGGCTGACATTCAGTACTTC
14	.	TRBV19	.	TRBJ2-5	CASSIGGAQETQYF	TGTGCCAGTAGTATAGGAGGGGCCCAAGAGACCCAGTACTTC
13	TRBD1	TRBV11-3	.	TRBJ2-7	CASTRQGSYEQYF	TGTGCCAGCACCAGACAGGGATCCTACGAGCAGTACTTC
15	.	TRBV24-1	once	TRBJ2-1	CATSDPKGVYNEQFF	TGTGCCACCAGTGACCCGAAGGGCGTGTACAATGAGCAGTTCTTC
14	.	TRBV5-6	.	TRBJ2-5	CASSLVSGKETQYF	TGTGCCAGCAGCTTGGTTAGCGGTAAAGAGACCCAGTACTTC
16	.	TRBV24-1	few	TRBJ2-5	CATSDLPGRSQETQYF	TGTGCCACCAGTGATTTGCCGGGACGGTCTCAAGAGACCCAGTACTTC
15	TRBD2	TRBV20-1	.	TRBJ2-1	CSAIGLAGGLDEQFF	TGCAGTGCCATAGGACTAGCGGGAGGGTTAGATGAGCAGTTCTTC
12	.	TRBV20-1	few	TRBJ1-1	CSATEDRFEAFF	TGCAGTGCGACTGAAGACAGGTTTGAAGCTTTCTTT
15	TRBD1	TRBV20-1	few	TRBJ2-7	CSAPSSDRGGDEQYF	TGCAGTGCTCCCTCCTCCGACAGGGGGGGGGACGAGCAGTACTTC
14	.	TRBV7-2	once	TRBJ1-3	CASSPLPSGNTIYF	TGTGCCAGCAGCCCCTTACCATCTGGAAACACCATATATTTT
14	TRBD1	TRBV12-3/TRBV12-4	.	TRBJ1-2	CASRSTGETYGYTF	TGTGCCAGCAGATCCACAGGGGAAACCTATGGCTACACCTTC
14	.	TRBV18	.	TRBJ2-7	CASSPLPTNYEQYF	TGTGCCAGCTCACCCCTCCCAACCAACTACGAGCAGTACTTC
13	.	TRBV15	.	TRBJ1-1	CATKTNPNAEAFF	TGTGCCACAAAGACAAACCCCAACGCTGAAGCTTTCTTT
11	.	TRBV7-9	few	TRBJ1-1	CASSPAQGAFF	TGTGCCAGCAGCCCAGCGCAGGGGGCTTTCTTT
15	TRBD2	TRBV7-2	once	TRBJ2-1	CASSRSGGPPNEQFF	TGTGCCAGCAGCCGAAGCGGGGGGCCACCCAATGAGCAGTTCTTC